This T cell receptor (beta chain) originates from a study of blood T cell repertoires in COVID-19. Study information: Some COVID-19 samples were acute and others convalescent; all came from the United States, Italy and Spain. From T cells, B-cell-depleted T cells, or PBMCs came the material, which was cDNA or gDNA.

Per the authors' pipeline: Nucleated cell number was recorded as an estimate derived from reference gene primer amplification. The method was immunoSEQ multiplex PCR; TCRdb's version includes in-frame clones alone and lacks a portion of them. That table gives V, J and clone size, and the DNA gave D and trimming. Of around 100,000 clones in the sample, under 85% were seen once. Trimming cost V 4 bases and J 7 bases, with 17 bases left between them. Germline CDR1 reads SNHLY; CDR2 reads FYNNEI. This CDR3 has 15 amino acids. The receptor's source is a human donor in a cohort sampled during active COVID-19. The chain carries TRBV2 and TRBJ1-5; weak D call: TRBD1 (6 bases). Specimen: peripheral blood. CDR3 in amino acids: CASSGDTGVSQPQHF. In nucleotides, the CDR3 is TGTGCCAGCAGTGGGGACACCGGGGTTTCGCAGCCCCAGCATTTT.